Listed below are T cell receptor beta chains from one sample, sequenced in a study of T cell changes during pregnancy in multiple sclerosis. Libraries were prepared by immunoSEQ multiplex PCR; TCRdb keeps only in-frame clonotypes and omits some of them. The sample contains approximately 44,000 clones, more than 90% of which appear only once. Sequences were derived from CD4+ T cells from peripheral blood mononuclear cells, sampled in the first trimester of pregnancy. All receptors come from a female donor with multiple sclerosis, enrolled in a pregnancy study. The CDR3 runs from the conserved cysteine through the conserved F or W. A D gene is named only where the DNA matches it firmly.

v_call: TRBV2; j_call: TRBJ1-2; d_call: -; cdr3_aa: CASSDPLGRYGYTF
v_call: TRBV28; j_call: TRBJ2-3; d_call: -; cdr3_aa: CASSLISGGQDTQYF
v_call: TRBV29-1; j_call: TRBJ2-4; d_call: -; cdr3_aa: CSVGAGNDKNIQYF
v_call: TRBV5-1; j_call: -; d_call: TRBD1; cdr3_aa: CASSSGTGDYEQYF
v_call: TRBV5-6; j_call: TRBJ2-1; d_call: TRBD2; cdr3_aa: CASSFTTSGRVREQFF
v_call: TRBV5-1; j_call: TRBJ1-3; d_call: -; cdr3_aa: CASSQTTASAGNTIYF
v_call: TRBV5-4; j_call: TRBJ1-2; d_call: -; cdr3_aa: CASSLEQATNYGYTF
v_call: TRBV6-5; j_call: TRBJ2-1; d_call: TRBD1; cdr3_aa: CASSYSIGTGGNEQFF
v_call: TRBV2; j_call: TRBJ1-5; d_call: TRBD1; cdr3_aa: CASTGGYGNQPQHF
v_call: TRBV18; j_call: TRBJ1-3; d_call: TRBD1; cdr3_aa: CASSLGQGSSRRAYTIYF
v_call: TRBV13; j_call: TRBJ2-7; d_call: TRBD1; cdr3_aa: CASSSRTGSYEQYF
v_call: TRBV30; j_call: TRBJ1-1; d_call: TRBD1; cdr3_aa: CAWIGQGNTEAFF
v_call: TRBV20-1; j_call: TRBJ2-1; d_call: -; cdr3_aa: CSAGHNEQFF
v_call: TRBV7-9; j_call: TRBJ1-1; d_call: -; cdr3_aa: CASSLDSTEAFF
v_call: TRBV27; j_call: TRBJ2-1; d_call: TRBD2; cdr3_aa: CASSREAPYNEQFF
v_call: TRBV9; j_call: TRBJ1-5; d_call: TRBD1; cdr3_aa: CASSATGTGGQPQHF
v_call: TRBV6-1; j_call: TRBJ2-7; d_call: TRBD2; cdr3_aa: CASSATSASYEQYF
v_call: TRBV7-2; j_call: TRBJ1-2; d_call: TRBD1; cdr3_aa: CASSLHLRLGGGLFKGYTF
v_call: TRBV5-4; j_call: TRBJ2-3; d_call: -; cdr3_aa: CASSSKPRGWVTDTQYF
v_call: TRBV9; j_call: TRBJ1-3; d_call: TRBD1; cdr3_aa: CASSGTGDGNTIYF
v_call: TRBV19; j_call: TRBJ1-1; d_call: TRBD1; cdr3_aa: CASNHRGGAKAFF
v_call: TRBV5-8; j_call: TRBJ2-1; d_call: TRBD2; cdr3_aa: CASSLGLAASNEQFF
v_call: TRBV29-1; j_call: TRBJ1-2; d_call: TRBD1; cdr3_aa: CSVEGQPYGYTF
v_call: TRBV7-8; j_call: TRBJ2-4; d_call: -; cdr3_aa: CASSLSFRGENIQYF
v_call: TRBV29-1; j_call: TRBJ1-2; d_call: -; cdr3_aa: CSVEKHRLYGYTF
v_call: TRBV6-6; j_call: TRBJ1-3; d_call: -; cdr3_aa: CASSSRLAASGNTIYF
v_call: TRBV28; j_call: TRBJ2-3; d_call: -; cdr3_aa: CASSSPGAMYTDTQYF
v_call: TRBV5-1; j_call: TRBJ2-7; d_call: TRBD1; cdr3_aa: CASSLAGTASYEQYF
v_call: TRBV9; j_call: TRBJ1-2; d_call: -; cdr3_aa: CASSVMTNTNYGYTF
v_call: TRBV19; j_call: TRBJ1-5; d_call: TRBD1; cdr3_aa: CASSIRQGNSNQPQHF
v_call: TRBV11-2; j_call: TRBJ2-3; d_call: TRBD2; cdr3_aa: CASSSSGRSTDTQYF
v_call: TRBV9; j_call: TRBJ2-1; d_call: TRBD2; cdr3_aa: CASSPGLADYLHEQFF
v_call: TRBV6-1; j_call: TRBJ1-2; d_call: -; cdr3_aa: CASSEALFTGNYGYTF
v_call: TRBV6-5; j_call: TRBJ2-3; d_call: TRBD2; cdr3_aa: CASTQVLAGTDTQYF
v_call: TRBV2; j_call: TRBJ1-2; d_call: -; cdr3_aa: CASSEEAGGPYGYTF
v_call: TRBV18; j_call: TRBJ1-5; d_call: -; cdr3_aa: CASSPGVSHQPQHF
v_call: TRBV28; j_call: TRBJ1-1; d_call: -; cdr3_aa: CASSNVDSTEAFF
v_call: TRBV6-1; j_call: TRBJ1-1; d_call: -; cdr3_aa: CASSEKIFGTKFVHTEAFF
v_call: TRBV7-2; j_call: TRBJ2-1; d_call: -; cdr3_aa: CASSLSHSSYNEQFF
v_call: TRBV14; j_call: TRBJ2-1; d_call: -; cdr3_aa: CASSQALAPKFYNEQFF
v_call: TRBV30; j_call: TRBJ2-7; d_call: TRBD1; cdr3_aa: CACQKDRGYEQYF
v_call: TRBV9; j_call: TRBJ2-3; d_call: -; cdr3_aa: CASSTRDNTDTQYF
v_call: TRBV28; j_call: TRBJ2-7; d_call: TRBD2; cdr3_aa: CASSLYSSGSYEQYF
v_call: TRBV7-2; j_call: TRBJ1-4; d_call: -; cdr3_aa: CASSRDATNEKLFF
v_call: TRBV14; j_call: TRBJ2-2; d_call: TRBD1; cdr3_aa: CASSQEGTGRTGELFF
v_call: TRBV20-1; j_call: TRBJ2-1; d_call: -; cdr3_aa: CSAYINEQFF
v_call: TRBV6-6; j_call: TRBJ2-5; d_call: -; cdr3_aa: CASTYGVTGKETQYF
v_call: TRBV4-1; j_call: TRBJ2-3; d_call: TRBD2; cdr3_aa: CASSQGPGGPTDTQYF
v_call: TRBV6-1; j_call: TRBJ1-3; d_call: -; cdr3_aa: CASSDRGGLSGNTIYF
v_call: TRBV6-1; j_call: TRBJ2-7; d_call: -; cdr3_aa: CASRQGGYEQYF
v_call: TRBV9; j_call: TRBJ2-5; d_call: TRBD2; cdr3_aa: CASSLGGAGGYETQYF
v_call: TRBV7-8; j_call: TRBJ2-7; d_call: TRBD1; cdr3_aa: CASSLATGGYEQYF
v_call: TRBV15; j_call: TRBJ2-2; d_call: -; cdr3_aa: CATSGLQAAGELFF
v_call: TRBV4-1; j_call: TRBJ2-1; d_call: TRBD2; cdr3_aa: CASSQDPAGGRYNEQFF
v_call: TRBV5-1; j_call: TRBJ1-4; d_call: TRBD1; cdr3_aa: CASTPTGGKNEKLFF
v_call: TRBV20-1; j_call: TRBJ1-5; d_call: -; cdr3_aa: CSAKGNQPQHF
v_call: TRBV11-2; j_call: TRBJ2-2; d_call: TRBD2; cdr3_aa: CASSLAGAGTGELFF
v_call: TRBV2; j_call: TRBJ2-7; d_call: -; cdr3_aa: CASSEARGPRF
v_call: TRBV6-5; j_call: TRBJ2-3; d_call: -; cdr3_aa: CASSRGPGTDTQYF
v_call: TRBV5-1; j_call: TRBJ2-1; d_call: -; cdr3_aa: CASSLQGTHQGSGEQFF